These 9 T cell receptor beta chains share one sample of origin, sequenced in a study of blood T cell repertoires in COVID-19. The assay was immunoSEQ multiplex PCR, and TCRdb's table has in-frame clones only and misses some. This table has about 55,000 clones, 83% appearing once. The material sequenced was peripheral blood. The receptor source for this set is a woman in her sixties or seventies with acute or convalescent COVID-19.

Written as DNA, the CDR3 is TGTGCCAGCAGCTTAAACAGGGATGGCGGCTACACCTTC. Amino acid sequence: CASSLNRDGGYTF. The rearrangement uses TRBV5-4 and TRBJ1-2; possible D gene TRBD1, 6 bases. Between the trimmed V and J ends, which lost 2 bases and 8 bases, there was a span of 13 bases. Germline CDR1 is SGHNT and CDR2 is YYREEE (reference sequence). This CDR3 comprises 13 residues. Together with reference TRBV5-4 and TRBJ1-2, the CDR3 gives the full variable domain: ETGVTQSPTHLIKTRGQQVTLRCSSQSGHNTVSWYQQALGQGPQFIFQYYREEENGRGNFPPRFSGLQFPNYSSELNVNALELDDSALYLCASSLNRDGGYTFGSGTRLTVV.

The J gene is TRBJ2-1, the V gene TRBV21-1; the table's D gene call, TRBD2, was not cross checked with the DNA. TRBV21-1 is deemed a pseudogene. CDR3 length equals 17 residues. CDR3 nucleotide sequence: TGTGCCAGCAGCAAAGAAGGACGACTAGCGGGAGGGAATGAGCAGTTCTTC. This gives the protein CASSKEGRLAGGNEQFF.

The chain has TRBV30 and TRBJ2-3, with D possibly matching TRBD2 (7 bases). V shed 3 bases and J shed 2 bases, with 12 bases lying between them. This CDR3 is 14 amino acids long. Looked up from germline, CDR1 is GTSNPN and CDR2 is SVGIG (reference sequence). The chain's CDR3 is CAWRGGAYTDTQYF. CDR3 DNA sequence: TGTGCCTGGAGGGGGGGGGCCTACACAGATACGCAGTATTTT.

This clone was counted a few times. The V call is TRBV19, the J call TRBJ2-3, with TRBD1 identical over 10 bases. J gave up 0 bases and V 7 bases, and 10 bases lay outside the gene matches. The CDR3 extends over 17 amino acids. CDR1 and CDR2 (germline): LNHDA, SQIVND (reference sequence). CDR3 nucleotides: TGTGCCAGTATGACCCCCGGGGACAGGGGAAGCACAGATACGCAGTATTTT. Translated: CASMTPGDRGSTDTQYF.

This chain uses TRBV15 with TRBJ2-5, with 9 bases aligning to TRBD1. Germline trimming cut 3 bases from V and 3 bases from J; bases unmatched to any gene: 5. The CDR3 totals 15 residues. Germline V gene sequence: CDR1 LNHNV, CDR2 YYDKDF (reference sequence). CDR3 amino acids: CATSRDRGLEETQYF. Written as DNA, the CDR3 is TGTGCCACCAGCAGGGACAGGGGATTGGAAGAGACCCAGTACTTC. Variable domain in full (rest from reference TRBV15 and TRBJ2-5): DAMVIQNPRYQVTQFGKPVTLSCSQTLNHNVMYWYQQKSSQAPKLLFHYYDKDFNNEADTPDNFQSRRPNTSFCFLDIRSPGLGDTAMYLCATSRDRGLEETQYFGPGTRLLVL.

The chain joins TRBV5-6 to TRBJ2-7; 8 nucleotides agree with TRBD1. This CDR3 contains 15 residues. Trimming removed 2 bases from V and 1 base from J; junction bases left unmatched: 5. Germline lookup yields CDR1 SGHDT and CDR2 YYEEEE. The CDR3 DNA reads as TGTGCCAGCAGCTTCGGGGACAGGACTTCCTACGAGCAGTACTTC. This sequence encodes CASSFGDRTSYEQYF.

Written as DNA, the CDR3 is TGTGCCAGCTCCCTGCTGGAACAGATAAACTATGGCTACACCTTC. Its translation: CASSLLEQINYGYTF. The chain couples TRBV18 to TRBJ1-2; D call uncertain. Germline CDR1 reads KGHSH; CDR2 reads LQKENI. The CDR3 spans 15 residues. Between the trimmed V and J ends, which lost 6 bases and 2 bases, there was a span of 16 bases.

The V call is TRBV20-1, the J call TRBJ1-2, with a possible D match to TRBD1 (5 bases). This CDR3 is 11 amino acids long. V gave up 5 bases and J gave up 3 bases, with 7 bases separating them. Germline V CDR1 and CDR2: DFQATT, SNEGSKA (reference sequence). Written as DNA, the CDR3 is TGCAGTGCTGTGACAGACTATGGCTACACCTTC. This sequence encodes CSAVTDYGYTF.

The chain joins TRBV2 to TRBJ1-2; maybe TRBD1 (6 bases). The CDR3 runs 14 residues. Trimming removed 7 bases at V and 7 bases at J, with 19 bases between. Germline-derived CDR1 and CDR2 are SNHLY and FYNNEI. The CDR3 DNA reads TGTGCCAGCAATTTCGAACAGGGCCTTCGTGGCTACACCTTC. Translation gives CASNFEQGLRGYTF.